Sequencing of this T cell receptor beta chain was carried out in a study of OX40 agonist ivuxolimab in advanced cancers. Study in general: The study treated patients with ivuxolimab, an agonistic anti-OX40 (CD134) antibody.

The assay was immunoSEQ multiplex PCR, and TCRdb's table has in-frame clones only and misses some. The table includes approximately 49,000 clones, less than 90% detected once. Worth noting for this clone: The target antigen is unknown.

Study conclusions and caveats: In the expanded peripheral T cells, antigen specificity was never determined. Partial responders receiving 0.1-3.0 mg/kg showed among the lowest clonal expansion.

The TCR comes from an adult with an advanced solid tumor such as melanoma, head and neck, liver or kidney cancer. Specimen: CD4+ or CD8+ T cells sorted from blood, collected in a trial of the OX40 agonist ivuxolimab.

The chain's CDR3 is CATSRDLGAANTEAFF. Here the CDR3 DNA reads TGTGCCACCAGCAGAGATCTAGGGGCAGCGAACACTGAAGCTTTCTTT. The rearrangement uses TRBV15 and TRBJ1-1; D is perhaps TRBD1 (5 bases). V lost 0 bases and J 1 base, leaving 12 bases between the germline ends. CDR3 length: 16 residues. The germline CDR1 and CDR2 sequences are LNHNV and YYDKDF (reference sequence).